These 10 T cell receptor beta chains were sequenced from one sample in a study of blood T cell dynamics during melanoma immunotherapy. Time point given: pre-treatment baseline. Here immunoSEQ multiplex PCR was the method, and the copy in TCRdb shows in-frame clones only, minus some. The profile shows a few thousand clones, around nine tenths of them singletons. The sequences come from blood, collected from a patient treated with checkpoint blockade. All receptors come from a human donor with melanoma.

The chain joins TRBV6-4 to TRBJ2-3; D gene ambiguous. The germline V gene has CDR1 MRHNA and CDR2 SNTAGT. V lost 0 bases to trimming and J lost 1 base, with 11 bases between them. The CDR3 is 16 residues long. The CDR3 loop is CASSDSWGSGTDTQYF. The CDR3 DNA reads as TGTGCCAGCAGTGACTCGTGGGGATCTGGCACAGATACGCAGTATTTT.

This rearrangement joins TRBV30 to TRBJ1-2, with a possible D match to TRBD1 (5 bases). CDR1 GTSNPN and CDR2 SVGIG come from the germline V gene (reference sequence). Trimming left V 2 bases short and J 0 bases short, with 10 bases between. The CDR3 contains 14 residues. The CDR3: CAWSIHRTNYGYTF. The CDR3 DNA reads as TGTGCCTGGAGTATCCACAGGACTAACTATGGCTACACCTTC.

The chain links TRBV27 to TRBJ2-5, with TRBD2 matching over 9 bases. The CDR3 has 16 residues. J lost 5 bases, V lost 0 bases, and 7 bases had no gene match. Germline-derived CDR1 and CDR2 are MNHEY and SMNVEV (reference sequence). The CDR3: CASSLSRIAGVETQYF. The CDR3 bases are TGTGCCAGCAGTTTATCGAGGATAGCGGGAGTGGAGACCCAGTACTTC.

The V call is TRBV5-4, the J call TRBJ1-1, with D maybe TRBD1 (5 bases). Trimming stripped 4 bases from V and 3 bases from J, with 13 bases between. This CDR3 has 14 residues. CDR1 SGHNT and CDR2 YYREEE come from the germline V gene (reference sequence). The CDR3 coding sequence is TGTGCCAGCAGCACCCAGGGATCTTACACTGAAGCTTTCTTT. It codes for CASSTQGSYTEAFF.

This chain joins TRBV2 and TRBJ2-7; 11 bases align to TRBD2. This CDR3 spans 13 amino acids. J lost 3 bases, V lost 10 bases, and 5 bases had no gene match. Germline values: CDR1 SNHLY, CDR2 FYNNEI. The CDR3 region has the DNA TGTGCCAACTCCCTAGCGGGGGGCTACGAGCAGTACTTC. This translates into CANSLAGGYEQYF.

The genes are TRBV7-2 and TRBJ2-5; D is unclear. V was clipped by 0 bases and J by 2 bases, with 4 bases between them. CDR1 is SGHTA, CDR2 FQGNSA, per germline. This CDR3 contains 13 residues. The CDR3 is CASSLARQETQYF. The CDR3, as DNA: TGTGCCAGCAGCTTAGCCAGGCAAGAGACCCAGTACTTC.

The chain combines TRBV7-9 with TRBJ2-3; D possibly corresponds to TRBD1 (6 bases). The germline gives CDR1 SEHNR, CDR2 FQNEAQ (reference sequence). CDR3 length: 16 amino acids. V was shortened by 5 bases and J by 0 bases, with 15 bases between the two germline ends. CDR3 residues: CASSERQDSSTDTQYF. DNA of the CDR3: TGTGCCAGCAGCGAAAGACAGGATTCTAGCACAGATACGCAGTATTTT.

The chain couples TRBV18 to TRBJ2-1; D may correspond to TRBD1 or TRBD2 (5 bases each). Germline-derived CDR1 and CDR2 are KGHSH and LQKENI. The CDR3 is 15 amino acids. The V end lost 3 bases, the J end lost 9 bases, and 18 bases lay between the germline ends. The CDR3 DNA reads TGTGCCAGCTCACCGATCCGGGCTAACGGGGCTGAGCAGTTCTTC. This codes for CASSPIRANGAEQFF.

The rearrangement uses TRBV19 and TRBJ2-7, with TRBD2 as a possible D gene (5 bases). Germline CDR1 is LNHDA and CDR2 is SQIVND (reference sequence). The CDR3 contains 14 residues. Trimming cost V 7 bases and J 4 bases, with 17 bases left between them. CDR3 bases: TGTGCCAGTAATCCCACGGGATCCCCTTACGAGCAGTACTTC. This sequence encodes CASNPTGSPYEQYF.

V is TRBV6-5 and J is TRBJ2-7; 12 positions agree with TRBD2. The length of the CDR3 is 15 residues. Germline-derived CDR1 and CDR2 are MNHEY and SVGAGI. Trimming took 5 bases from V and 1 from J; bases not matched to a gene: 3. CDR3 loop: CASSASGGASYEQYF. CDR3 DNA sequence: TGTGCCAGCAGTGCTAGCGGGGGGGCTTCCTACGAGCAGTACTTC.